The clone carrying this T cell receptor delta chain was counted many times. The protein held in TCRdb is that of a much larger clone and does not match this DNA's translation at residue 9, likely because of a read error; the protein shown is translated from the DNA. TCRdb re-analyzed the multiplex PCR reads via CATT. The sample has 85,000 to 90,000 delta-chain clones; over 1.1% are singletons. The sample belongs to a study of γδ T cells in repeated Plasmodium falciparum infection. V was trimmed by 5 bases and J by 8 bases, leaving 24 bases between them. CDR1 TSWWSYY and CDR2 QGS come from the germline V gene. The CDR3 is 16 amino acids. Flow sorting of PBMC yielded separate Vgamma9/Vdelta2+ and Vdelta2-negative gammadelta T cell populations for bulk repertoire analysis.

The chain links TRDV1 to TRDJ1; tentative D call: TRDD3 (6 bases). In the absence of a J gene in TCRdb, the DNA was matched to germline to assign it here. This sequence was found in a pool of human donors (malaria-infected and uninfected, not separated). What was sequenced was gamma-delta T cells from blood. The CDR3 sequence is CALGIRTGRLSAKLIF. CDR3 in DNA: TGTGCTCTTGGGATCCGAACTGGGAGATTATCCGCCAAACTCATCTTT.